Sequencing of this TCR beta chain was carried out in a study of CD4 and CD8 cells across lung adenocarcinoma regions. The CDR3 totals 15 residues. The germline V gene has CDR1 MNHNS and CDR2 SASEGT. TCRdb re-analysed the PCR reads in MiXCR, keeping a single row per CDR3 protein. Of about 14,000 distinct CDR3 sequences listed, around 45% are singletons. Donors had localized lung adenocarcinoma, a non-small cell lung cancer. Remarks on this clonotype: One end of the junction varies from germline; a read error may be responsible.

Sequencing was performed on CD4+ T cells from the center of a lung tumor. This sequence originates from a male donor with lung adenocarcinoma. The CD4 and CD8 labels of this study may be unreliable. This chain connects TRBV6-1 to TRBJ2-5, with a possible D match to TRBD2 (6 bases). The CDR3 reads CARGVGGLHKETQYF. The CDR3 coding sequence is TGTGCCAGGGGTGTGGGAGGCCTTCACAAAGAGACGCAGTACTTC.